The sequence of this TCR beta chain was determined in a study of human versus mouse CDR3 diversity and MHC coevolution. Repertoires were generated with immunoSEQ multiplex PCR, while TCRdb's copy carries only in-frame clones and drops some. The sample holds fewer than 80,000 clones, around 90% seen once. The CDR3 is 16 amino acids. Per germline, CDR1 SGDLS and CDR2 YYNGEE. Losses at the gene ends were 0 bases for V and 4 bases for J; bases not matched to a gene: 7. The sample comprised naive CD4+ T cells from blood. Indicated subset: CD45RO-negative CD62L-positive naive CD4 T cells. The chain uses TRBV9 and TRBJ1-3; 7 bases map to TRBD1. The sequence was obtained from a person aged 25-75 years in good health. CDR3: CASSVELQGFGNTIYF. Written as DNA, the CDR3 is TGTGCCAGCAGCGTAGAACTACAGGGGTTCGGAAACACCATATATTTT.